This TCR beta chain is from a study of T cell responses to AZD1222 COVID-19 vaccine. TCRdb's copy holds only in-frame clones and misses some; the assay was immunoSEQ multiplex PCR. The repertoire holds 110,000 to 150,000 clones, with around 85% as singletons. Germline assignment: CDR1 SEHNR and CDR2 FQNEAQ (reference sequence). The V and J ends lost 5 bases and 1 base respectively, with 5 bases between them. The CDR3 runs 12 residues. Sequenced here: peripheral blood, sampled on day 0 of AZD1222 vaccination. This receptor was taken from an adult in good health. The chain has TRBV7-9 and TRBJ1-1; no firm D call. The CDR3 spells CASSTGNTEAFF. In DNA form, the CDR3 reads TGTGCCAGCAGCACCGGGAACACTGAAGCTTTCTTT.